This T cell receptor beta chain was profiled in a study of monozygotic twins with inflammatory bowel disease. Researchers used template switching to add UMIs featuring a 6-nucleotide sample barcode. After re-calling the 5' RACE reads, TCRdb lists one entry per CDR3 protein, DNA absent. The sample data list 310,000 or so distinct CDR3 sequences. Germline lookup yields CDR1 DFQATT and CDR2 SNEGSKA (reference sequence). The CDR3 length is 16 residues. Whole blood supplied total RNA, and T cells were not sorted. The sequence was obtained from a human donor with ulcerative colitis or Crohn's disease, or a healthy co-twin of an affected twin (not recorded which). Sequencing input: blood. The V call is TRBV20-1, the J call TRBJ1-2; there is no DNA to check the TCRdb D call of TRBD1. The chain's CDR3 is CSARDPQDRLSYGYTF.